The present entry profiles one TCR beta chain with its context. The data were taken from a study of blood T cell repertoires in COVID-19. Study-wide context: Sources were T cells, B-cell-depleted T cells, or PBMCs; the material itself was cDNA or gDNA.

The CDR3 totals 14 residues. Trimming took 8 bases from V and 4 from J; bases not matched to a gene: 9. Looked up from germline, CDR1 is KGHSH and CDR2 is LQKENI. The data were produced by immunoSEQ multiplex PCR, yet TCRdb's version contains in-frame clones alone and is incomplete. The sample lists roughly 64,000 clones; roughly two thirds were seen once. The V and J genes are TRBV18 and TRBJ2-5; 8 nucleotides agree with TRBD1. This TCR was sampled from a woman in her sixties who had been exposed to COVID-19. Sample: PBMCs or T cells enriched from blood (not recorded which). In nucleotides, the CDR3 is TGTGCCAGCCAATACGGACAGGGAGGAGAGACCCAGTACTTC. This encodes CASQYGQGGETQYF.